The sequence of this TCR beta chain was determined in a study of post-analysis software for immune sequencing data. CDR1 is ENHRY, CDR2 SYGVKD, per germline. Trimming cost V 0 bases and J 6 bases, with 6 bases left between them. This CDR3 is built from 12 residues. The library was made from cDNA and included unique molecular identifiers. TCRdb called the PCR reads again in MiXCR, with one record for every CDR3 protein. The table lists 150,000 or so distinct CDR3 sequences, around 36% of them singletons. As regards this clonotype: Its antigen is unknown.

Whole-study results and caveats: Controls' normalized Chao1 diversity significantly exceeded that of multiple sclerosis patients. A handful of TRBV segments appeared more often in patients than in controls, and TRBV5-6, TRBV5-1 and TRBV20-1 were among these.

Source: blood, taken after autologous hematopoietic stem cell transplantation. This sequence joins TRBV10-3 and TRBJ2-7; no firm D call. The clonotype was recovered from a girl under 18 with multiple sclerosis. In nucleotides, the CDR3 is TGTGCCATCAGTGAGTCGGGTAGCGAGCAGTACTTC. As protein: CAISESGSEQYF.